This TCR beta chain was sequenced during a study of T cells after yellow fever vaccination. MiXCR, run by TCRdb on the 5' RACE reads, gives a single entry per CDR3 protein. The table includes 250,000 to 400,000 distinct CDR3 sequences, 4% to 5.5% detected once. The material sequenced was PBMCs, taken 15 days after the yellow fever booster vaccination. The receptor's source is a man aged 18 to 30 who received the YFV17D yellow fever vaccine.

DNA for the CDR3: TGTGCCAGCAGGGGCTCTTATAGCAATCAGCCCCAGCATTTT. Translating it yields CASRGSYSNQPQHF. J is TRBJ1-5 and V is TRBV6-5; D is ambiguous. CDR1 is MNHEY, CDR2 SVGAGI, per germline. This CDR3 region has 14 residues. V was trimmed by 6 bases and J by 0 bases, leaving 9 bases between them.